Presented here are 28 T cell receptor beta chains from one specimen sequenced in a study of cytomegalovirus exposure and HLA in healthy donors. It was with 60 Vbeta and 13 Jbeta primers that the PCR ran. This table comes from immunoSEQ multiplex PCR, and its TCRdb copy is limited to in-frame clones, with some not included. The sample has around 30,000 clones, and its top ten clones hold 0.7% to 0.75%. Sequencing was done on a sample of PBMCs. These receptors originate from a man aged 30 to 39 in good health and CMV-seronegative.

As DNA, the CDR3 is TGTGCCAGCAGCCGATTACTAGCGAGCTCCTACGAGCAGTACTTC. It is translated as CASSRLLASSYEQYF. The gene calls are TRBV7-9 and TRBJ2-7, with TRBD2 matching over 7 bases. This CDR3 has 15 amino acids. Losses at the gene ends were 5 bases for V and 0 bases for J; bases not matched to a gene: 7. CDR1 and CDR2 from the germline V gene are SEHNR and FQNEAQ (reference sequence).

The chain uses TRBV11-2 and TRBJ2-1; the D is unclear. The V end lost 3 bases, the J end lost 12 bases, and 12 bases lay between the germline ends. CDR3 size: 12 residues. Germline CDR1 reads SGHAT; CDR2 reads FQNNGV. The CDR3 loop is CASSLRSRRQFF. CDR3 DNA sequence: TGTGCCAGCAGCTTGCGATCTAGGAGGCAGTTCTTC.

The chain links TRBV6-5 to TRBJ2-5, with 10 bases fitting TRBD1. V trimming: 5 bases; J trimming: 7 bases; junction bases outside the gene matches: 7. Per germline, CDR1 MNHEY and CDR2 SVGAGI. This CDR3 is 14 amino acids long. The CDR3 loop is CASSPEGQGRTQYF. The CDR3 nucleotides are TGTGCCAGCAGTCCCGAGGGACAGGGGAGGACCCAGTACTTC.

The chain carries TRBV2 and TRBJ2-1; TRBD1 is a possible D gene (5 bases). Trimming stripped 4 bases from V and 7 bases from J, with 8 bases between. In germline, CDR1 is SNHLY, CDR2 FYNNEI. The CDR3 is made up of 12 amino acids. CDR3 residues: CASSVRGNEQFF. The CDR3 coding sequence is TGTGCCAGCAGTGTAAGGGGAAATGAGCAGTTCTTC. The full variable domain, with the rest looked up from reference TRBV2 and TRBJ2-1, is EPEVTQTPSHQVTQMGQEVILRCVPISNHLYFYWYRQILGQKVEFLVSFYNNEISEKSEIFDDQFSVERPDGSNFTLKIRSTKLEDSAMYFCASSVRGNEQFFGPGTRLTVL.

The rearrangement joins TRBV13 to TRBJ2-7, with a weak D call TRBD1 (5 bases). The germline V gene encodes CDR1 PRHDT and CDR2 FYEKMQ (reference sequence). The CDR3 contains 14 residues. Trimming cost V 2 bases and J 1 base, with 9 bases left between them. The CDR3 spells CASSLTGRSYEQYF. The CDR3 coding sequence is TGTGCCAGCAGCTTAACAGGCCGATCCTACGAGCAGTACTTC.

The chain employs TRBV11-2 and TRBJ1-1; TRBD1 agrees at 10 bases. This CDR3 spans 16 amino acids. With 1 base clipped from V and 4 bases from J, the junction kept 6 bases outside the gene matches. Germline CDR1 and CDR2: SGHAT and FQNNGV. CDR3 DNA: TGTGCCAGCAGCTTAGGGGGGTGGGACAGGGGCACTGAAGCTTTCTTT. Protein: CASSLGGWDRGTEAFF.

The V and J genes are TRBV5-1 and TRBJ2-4; 7 nucleotides line up with TRBD1. The V gene end was trimmed by 4 bases and the J gene end by 3 bases; junction bases not matched to a gene: 7. Germline assignment: CDR1 SGHRS and CDR2 YFSETQ. This CDR3 region has 15 residues. Here the CDR3 reads CASSPTGMDKNIQYF. The CDR3 nucleotides read TGCGCCAGCAGCCCGACAGGGATGGACAAAAACATTCAGTACTTC. Looking up the rest from reference TRBV5-1 and TRBJ2-4 gives the full variable domain: KAGVTQTPRYLIKTRGQQVTLSCSPISGHRSVSWYQQTPGQGLQFLFEYFSETQRNKGNFPGRFSGRQFSNSRSEMNVSTLELGDSALYLCASSPTGMDKNIQYFGAGTRLSVL.

The chain is built from TRBV30 and TRBJ1-1; 8 nucleotides line up with TRBD1. The CDR3 totals 14 residues. Germline trimming cut 0 bases from V and 1 base from J; bases unmatched to any gene: 1. Germline values: CDR1 GTSNPN, CDR2 SVGIG (reference sequence). CDR3 nucleotide sequence: TGTGCCTGGAGTGTAGGACAGGGGAACACTGAAGCTTTCTTT. Translated, it gives CAWSVGQGNTEAFF.

This CDR3 reads CSARERDGYTF. The DNA for the CDR3 is TGCAGTGCTAGAGAAAGAGATGGCTACACCTTC. The rearrangement links TRBV20-1 to TRBJ1-2; no definite D call. Germline V gene sequence: CDR1 DFQATT, CDR2 SNEGSKA (reference sequence). Trimming left V 0 bases short and J 6 bases short, with 5 bases between. This CDR3 is built from 11 residues.

This sequence joins TRBV29-1 and TRBJ1-2, with 7 bases identical to TRBD1. Trimming at V came to 3 bases and at J to 0 bases, leaving 7 bases not matched to a gene. This CDR3 contains 15 residues. The germline gives CDR1 SQVTM, CDR2 ANQGSEA. This chain's CDR3 is CSVDLTGSSNYGYTF. For the CDR3, the DNA is TGCAGCGTTGACCTGACAGGGTCTTCTAACTATGGCTACACCTTC.

The V call is TRBV29-1, the J call TRBJ2-7, with 7 bases that match TRBD1. The germline V gene has CDR1 SQVTM and CDR2 ANQGSEA. J was trimmed by 3 bases and V by 4 bases; bases with no gene match: 3. The CDR3 is made up of 12 amino acids. CDR3 nucleotide sequence: TGCAGCGTTGCTGGGGACAGCTACGAGCAGTACTTC. Translation: CSVAGDSYEQYF.

The chain employs TRBV7-2 and TRBJ2-1, with D perhaps TRBD2 (6 bases). Germline V gives CDR1 SGHTA, CDR2 FQGNSA. Trimming took off 6 bases at V and 3 bases at J, with 12 bases between the two ends. The CDR3 consists of 14 residues. CDR3 protein: CASSPAGFYNEQFF. The CDR3 DNA follows: TGTGCCAGCAGTCCGGCGGGATTCTACAATGAGCAGTTCTTC.

Comment on this clone: An end of the junction differs from the germline gene, which may be a read error. J is TRBJ2-1 and V is TRBV9, with a tentative D call TRBD2 (6 bases). Germline values: CDR1 SGDLS, CDR2 YYNGEE. CDR3 size: 15 residues. The CDR3 loop is CAGSVGLQSAHEQFF. In DNA, the CDR3 is TGTGCCGGCAGCGTAGGACTACAGTCGGCCCATGAGCAGTTCTTC.

The rearrangement links TRBV6-5 to TRBJ2-7; the D gene is possibly TRBD2 (6 bases). CDR1 and CDR2 from the germline V gene are MNHEY and SVGAGI. Deletions cut 2 bases from V and 6 bases from J, with 11 bases between. This CDR3 has 13 amino acids. The CDR3 sequence: CASSYGGFREQYF. The DNA for the CDR3 is TGTGCCAGCAGTTACGGGGGGTTCCGCGAGCAGTACTTC.

The J gene is TRBJ2-1, the V gene TRBV5-4, with D possibly TRBD2 on 6 matching bases. Germline values: CDR1 SGHNT, CDR2 YYREEE (reference sequence). CDR3 size: 15 residues. V lost 0 bases to trimming and J lost 4 bases, with 11 bases between them. For the CDR3, the DNA is TGTGCCAGCAGCTTGGCCGGGGACTGGTACAATGAGCAGTTCTTC. It is translated as CASSLAGDWYNEQFF.

V gene TRBV7-4 combines with J gene TRBJ1-5, with 10 positions matching TRBD1. The germline V gene encodes CDR1 SGHVT and CDR2 SQSDAQ. The CDR3 is 17 amino acids. With V trimmed by 0 bases and J by 4 bases, 6 bases remained unmatched. CDR3 loop: CASSLANRQGANQPQHF. The DNA for the CDR3 is TGTGCCAGCAGCTTAGCAAACCGACAGGGGGCGAATCAGCCCCAGCATTTT.

CDR3 DNA: TGTGCCAGCTCACGAGATTTCTATGGCTACACCTTC. As protein: CASSRDFYGYTF. The V and J genes are TRBV18 and TRBJ1-2; D is ambiguous. V was cut by 4 bases and J by 4 bases, with 7 bases left in between. This CDR3 is 12 amino acids long. CDR1 and CDR2 (germline): KGHSH, LQKENI.

CDR3 nucleotides: TGTGCCAGCAGTTTCCCAGGGGGCCTCCTTACGCCGTACTTC. Its protein product is CASSFPGGLLTPYF. The chain links TRBV28 to TRBJ2-5, with TRBD1 identical over 8 bases. V shed 3 bases and J 13 bases; nucleotides not matched to a gene: 13. Germline loops: CDR1 MDHEN, CDR2 SYDVKM. The CDR3 totals 14 residues.

DNA of the CDR3: TGTGCCAGCAGCCCCAAGGGGACAGCCAGCTCTGGGGCCAACGTCCTGACTTTC. Translation gives CASSPKGTASSGANVLTF. The rearrangement links TRBV4-2 to TRBJ2-6; 7 nucleotides line up with TRBD1. This CDR3 is built from 18 residues. The V segment lost 4 bases and the J segment 0 bases; nucleotides outside the gene matches: 9. Germline V gene data show CDR1 as LGHNA and CDR2 as YNFKEQ.

This rearrangement joins TRBV7-9 to TRBJ2-1; the match to TRBD1 covers 7 bases. Germline trimming cut 0 bases from V and 3 bases from J; bases unmatched to any gene: 2. The germline gives CDR1 SEHNR, CDR2 FQNEAQ (reference sequence). The CDR3 covers 15 residues. CDR3 sequence reads: CASSLAYRGYNEQFF. In DNA form, the CDR3 reads TGTGCCAGCAGCTTAGCCTACAGGGGCTACAATGAGCAGTTCTTC.

The chain uses TRBV19 and TRBJ1-3; D might be TRBD1 (5 bases). Between the trimmed V and J ends, which lost 6 bases and 2 bases, there was a span of 11 bases. The V gene's germline CDR1 is LNHDA and CDR2 SQIVND (reference sequence). This CDR3 contains 14 residues. CDR3 coding DNA: TGTGCCAGTAGCCTTACAGGTCCTGGAAACACCATATATTTT. Translation gives CASSLTGPGNTIYF.

The chain has TRBV29-1 and TRBJ2-3, with TRBD1 matching 8 bases. J lost 6 bases, V lost 6 bases, and 8 bases had no gene match. The germline V gene encodes CDR1 SQVTM and CDR2 ANQGSEA. The CDR3 length is 13 residues. The CDR3 loop is CSVLGQGADTQYF. CDR3 coding DNA: TGCAGCGTCCTCGGACAGGGCGCGGATACGCAGTATTTT.

CDR3 sequence: CASSPLPGTGAGANVLTF. The CDR3 DNA follows: TGTGCCAGCTCACCCCTACCAGGCACAGGGGCTGGGGCCAACGTCCTGACTTTC. The rearrangement links TRBV18 to TRBJ2-6, with 7 nucleotides matching TRBD1. From germline, CDR1 is KGHSH and CDR2 LQKENI. This CDR3 spans 18 amino acids. J gave up 2 bases and V 3 bases, and 10 bases lay outside the gene matches. The entire variable domain, with the rest obtained from reference TRBV18 and TRBJ2-6, is as follows: NAGVMQNPRHLVRRRGQEARLRCSPMKGHSHVYWYRQLPEEGLKFMVYLQKENIIDESGMPKERFSAEFPKEGPSILRIQQVVRGDSAAYFCASSPLPGTGAGANVLTFGAGSRLTVL.

CDR3 in DNA: TGTGCCAGCAGCCAGACTAACACCGGGGAGCTGTTTTTT. It specifies CASSQTNTGELFF. This chain links TRBV4-2 with TRBJ2-2; no reliable D call. Germline loops: CDR1 LGHNA, CDR2 YNFKEQ. The CDR3 contains 13 residues. With 3 bases removed from V and 2 bases from J, the gap between germline ends came to 4 bases.

V and J are TRBV6-1 and TRBJ1-2; no reliable D call. V was trimmed by 7 bases and J by 5 bases, leaving 14 bases between them. Germline CDR1 is MNHNS and CDR2 is SASEGT. This CDR3 has 13 residues. CDR3 sequence (DNA): TGTGCCAGCAAGCTCCCGTACCTGTATGGCTACACCTTC. It specifies CASKLPYLYGYTF.

The gene calls are TRBV30 and TRBJ1-6, with D tentatively TRBD1 (5 bases). CDR1 and CDR2 (germline): GTSNPN, SVGIG (reference sequence). CDR3 length: 15 residues. The V and J ends lost 8 bases and 7 bases respectively, with 21 bases between them. CDR3 region: CAGTKLGVNNSPLHF. DNA for the CDR3: TGTGCCGGGACCAAACTCGGGGTTAACAATTCACCCCTCCACTTT. The full variable domain, rest sourced from reference TRBV30 and TRBJ1-6, is SQTIHQWPATLVQPVGSPLSLECTVEGTSNPNLYWYRQAAGRGLQLLFYSVGIGQISSEVPQNLSASRPQDRQFILSSKKLLLSDSGFYLCAGTKLGVNNSPLHFGNGTRLTVT.

The CDR3 DNA reads as TGTGCCAGCAGCTTCCACCAGGGTCAGCCCCAGCATTTT. The encoded protein is CASSFHQGQPQHF. The rearrangement links TRBV7-4 to TRBJ1-5; D may be TRBD1 (5 bases). Deletions cut 3 bases from V and 6 bases from J, with 9 bases between. The CDR3 is 13 amino acids. Germline-derived CDR1 and CDR2 are SGHVT and SQSDAQ.

CDR3 coding DNA: TGTGCCAGCAGTGTCAGGAAAAATGGCTACACCTTC. This translates into CASSVRKNGYTF. The chain links TRBV2 to TRBJ1-2, with D uncertain. V was shortened by 4 bases and J by 6 bases, with 9 bases between the two germline ends. The V gene's germline CDR1 is SNHLY and CDR2 FYNNEI. The CDR3 is 12 residues long.